This T cell receptor beta chain was identified during a study of blood T cell repertoires in COVID-19. Across the whole study: The United States, Italy and Spain were the sources of the acute and convalescent COVID-19 samples. T cells, B-cell-depleted T cells, or PBMCs provided the cDNA or gDNA that served as material.

Per the authors' pipeline: It was from reference gene primer amplification that nucleated cell counts were estimated. Repertoires were generated with immunoSEQ multiplex PCR, while TCRdb's copy carries only in-frame clones and drops some. From that table come the V and J calls and clone size; the DNA was used to work out D and trimming. Found here are about 170,000 clones, more than 70% of them singletons; the top ten hold roughly 1.9%. The CDR3 has 15 amino acids. Germline V gene sequence: CDR1 SGHTA, CDR2 FQGNSA. The V gene end was trimmed by 6 bases and the J gene end by 7 bases; junction bases not matched to a gene: 8.

The receptor comes from a man aged 45 to 65 who had recovered from COVID-19. The specimen was peripheral blood. This sequence joins TRBV7-2 and TRBJ1-6; 8 bases agree with TRBD1. The CDR3 DNA reads TGTGCCAGCAGGTGGACAGGGCCTTCCAATTCACCCCTCCACTTT. Protein sequence: CASRWTGPSNSPLHF.